The clone carrying this TCR beta chain was seen only a few times. Its antigen remains unknown. Germline V gene sequence: CDR1 SGHNT, CDR2 YYREEE (reference sequence). Trimming cost V 0 bases and J 7 bases, with 13 bases left between them. The length of the CDR3 is 14 residues. These data belong to a study of cytomegalovirus exposure and HLA in healthy donors. Study results and limitations: Previously analyzed data showed that most TCR beta V segments were productive at a frequency of about 87% or about 30%.

Researchers ran the PCR with 60 Vbeta and 13 Jbeta primers. Here immunoSEQ multiplex PCR was the method, and the copy in TCRdb shows in-frame clones only, minus some. The table shows about 98,000 clones, with under 75% occurring only once. The chain joins TRBV5-4 to TRBJ1-2, with a possible D match to TRBD1 (5 bases). The sample comprised PBMCs. The sequence derives from a female donor in good health and CMV-seronegative. CDR3 region: CASSLDGGVGGYTF. As DNA, the CDR3 is TGTGCCAGCAGCTTGGATGGGGGGGTGGGTGGCTACACCTTC.